This TCR beta chain was retrieved from a study of OX40 agonist ivuxolimab in advanced cancers. Details on this clone: Its antigen is as yet unknown.

Findings and caveats of the study: With doses of 0.1 to 3.0 mg/kg, CD4+ and CD8+ blood T cells had undergone clonal expansion by week 6.

In germline, CDR1 is SGHDN, CDR2 FVKESK. The V end was cut by 0 bases, the J end by 0 bases, with 12 bases between. The CDR3 consists of 18 residues. Sequencing used immunoSEQ multiplex PCR; TCRdb keeps in-frame clones, though not all of them. In the table there are tens of thousands of clones, about 85% of which are singletons. The clonotype was recovered from an adult with an advanced solid tumor such as melanoma, head and neck, liver or kidney cancer. The sequencing used CD4+ or CD8+ T cells sorted from blood, collected in a trial of the OX40 agonist ivuxolimab. The chain joins TRBV14 to TRBJ2-6, with D hard to call. The CDR3 protein is CASSQDNWGYSGANVLTF. DNA of the CDR3: TGTGCCAGCAGCCAAGATAATTGGGGTTACTCTGGGGCCAACGTCCTGACTTTC. Combining the CDR3 with reference TRBV14 and TRBJ2-6 gives the whole variable domain EAGVTQFPSHSVIEKGQTVTLRCDPISGHDNLYWYRRVMGKEIKFLLHFVKESKQDESGMPNNRFLAERTGGTYSTLKVQPAELEDSGVYFCASSQDNWGYSGANVLTFGAGSRLTVL.